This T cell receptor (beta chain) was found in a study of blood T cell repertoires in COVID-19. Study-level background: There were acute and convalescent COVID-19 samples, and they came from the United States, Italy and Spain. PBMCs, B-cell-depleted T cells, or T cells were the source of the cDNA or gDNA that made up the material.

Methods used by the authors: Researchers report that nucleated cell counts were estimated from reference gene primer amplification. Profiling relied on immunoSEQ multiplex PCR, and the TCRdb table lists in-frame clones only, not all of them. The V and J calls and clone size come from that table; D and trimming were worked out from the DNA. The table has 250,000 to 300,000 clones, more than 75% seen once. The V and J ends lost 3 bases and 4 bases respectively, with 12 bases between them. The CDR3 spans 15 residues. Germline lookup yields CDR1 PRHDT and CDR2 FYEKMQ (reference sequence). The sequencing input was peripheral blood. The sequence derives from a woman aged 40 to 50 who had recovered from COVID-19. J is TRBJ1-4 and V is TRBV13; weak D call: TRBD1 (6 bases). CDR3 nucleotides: TGTGCCAGCAGCTTCAACAGGGCTATTAATGAAAAACTGTTTTTT. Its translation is CASSFNRAINEKLFF.